Given below is one T cell receptor (beta chain) in context. Measured with immunoSEQ multiplex PCR; TCRdb has only the in-frame clones, and not every one. Here the sample spans about 150,000 clones, approximately 94% being singletons. These data are taken from a study of T cell responses to AZD1222 COVID-19 vaccine. V lost 5 bases, J lost 3 bases, and 16 bases lay in between. Germline assignment: CDR1 SGHVS and CDR2 FQNEAQ. The CDR3 is 15 residues long. This sequence originates from an adult in good health. The material was peripheral blood, obtained on day 0 of AZD1222 vaccination. The chain recombines TRBV7-8 with TRBJ1-2; D may be TRBD1 (5 bases). The DNA of the CDR3 is TGTGCCAGCAGCCTCACTCCGAGACAGTACTATGGCTACACCTTC. This sequence encodes CASSLTPRQYYGYTF.